A single sample gave rise to the 4 T cell receptor beta chains below, sequenced in a study of blood T cell repertoires in COVID-19. Sequencing was performed with immunoSEQ multiplex PCR; in TCRdb, only in-frame clones are kept and a portion is missing. This table holds about 300,000 clones, over 75% found once. Sequencing was done on a sample of peripheral blood. The receptors here all came from a human donor in a cohort sampled during active COVID-19.

The chain employs TRBV6-6 and TRBJ2-1; D may be TRBD1 (5 bases). The CDR3 is made up of 15 amino acids. Per germline, CDR1 MNHNY and CDR2 SVGAGI (reference sequence). Trimming took off 2 bases at V and 2 bases at J, with 10 bases between the two ends. The CDR3 region has the DNA TGTGCCAGCAGTTACCGGCCAGGGACCTACAATGAGCAGTTCTTC. Translated: CASSYRPGTYNEQFF.

V and J are TRBV10-3 and TRBJ2-7, with 11 bases fitting TRBD1. The CDR3 consists of 16 residues. Trimming took 6 bases from V and 3 from J; bases not matched to a gene: 10. Germline CDR1 reads ENHRY; CDR2 reads SYGVKD. CDR3 DNA: TGTGCCATCAGATCCTCGGGACAGGGGGTGGGCTACGAGCAGTACTTC. This translates into CAIRSSGQGVGYEQYF.

The CDR3 sequence is CASRRGGSYNEQFF. The CDR3 nucleotides read TGTGCCAGCAGGAGGGGGGGCTCCTACAATGAGCAGTTCTTC. The chain couples TRBV2 to TRBJ2-1; D perhaps matches TRBD2 (7 bases). The CDR3 has 14 amino acids. V was shortened by 6 bases and J by 0 bases, with 9 bases between the two germline ends. The germline gives CDR1 SNHLY, CDR2 FYNNEI.

This rearrangement joins TRBV3-1 (or the pseudogene TRBV3-2) to TRBJ2-1, with D maybe TRBD2 (6 bases). Per germline, CDR1 LGHDT and CDR2 YNNKEL (reference sequence). This CDR3 is 13 amino acids long. The germline V and J ends were trimmed by 8 bases and 1 base, with 9 bases remaining between them. The CDR3: CASGGLSYNEQFF. In nucleotides, the CDR3 is TGTGCCAGCGGGGGGTTATCCTACAATGAGCAGTTCTTC.